The 15 T cell receptor beta chains presented below share a single source sample, sequenced in a study of shared clonotypes between healthy human individuals. The assay was immunoSEQ multiplex PCR, and TCRdb's table has in-frame clones only and misses some. The table has around 340,000 clones, roughly 80% seen once. Material for sequencing was memory CD4+ T cells sorted from blood. Subset here: CD45RA-negative fraction. The receptors shown here come from a man aged 25-45 years in good health.

The V call is TRBV5-4, the J call TRBJ1-2; perhaps TRBD1 as D (5 bases). This CDR3 comprises 14 residues. Germline values: CDR1 SGHNT, CDR2 YYREEE (reference sequence). Trimming shortened V by 0 bases and J by 4 bases, and 10 bases separated the two germline ends. CDR3 bases: TGTGCCAGCAGCTTGGCCTGGGACCTCTATGGCTACACCTTC. As protein: CASSLAWDLYGYTF.

The V call is TRBV27, the J call TRBJ1-2, with D uncertain. The CDR3 consists of 14 residues. CDR1 and CDR2 from the germline V gene are MNHEY and SMNVEV (reference sequence). The germline V and J ends were trimmed by 6 bases and 4 bases, with 15 bases remaining between them. As DNA, the CDR3 is TGTGCCAGCAGCTCTACAAAGGGCGCCTATGGCTACACCTTC. Encoded protein: CASSSTKGAYGYTF.

The chain recombines TRBV10-3 with TRBJ2-3; possible D gene TRBD2, 5 bases. This CDR3 has 17 amino acids. CDR1 and CDR2 (germline): ENHRY, SYGVKD. The V and J ends lost 3 bases and 1 base respectively, with 17 bases between them. CDR3 amino acids: CAISDPVASGGTDTQYF. CDR3 DNA sequence: TGTGCCATCAGTGACCCGGTGGCGTCCGGGGGCACAGATACGCAGTATTTT.

The rearrangement links TRBV19 to TRBJ1-2; D uncertain. The CDR3 contains 12 residues. The V end lost 1 base, the J end lost 7 bases, and 7 bases lay between the germline ends. CDR1 and CDR2 from the germline V gene are LNHDA and SQIVND (reference sequence). CDR3 residues: CASSIAGSGYTF. The CDR3 nucleotides read TGTGCCAGTAGTATAGCGGGATCTGGCTACACCTTC.

This clone was recorded a few times. The V and J genes are TRBV19 and TRBJ2-3; 13 bases fit TRBD2. Germline-derived CDR1 and CDR2 are LNHDA and SQIVND (reference sequence). The CDR3 runs 16 residues. With 7 bases clipped from V and 0 bases from J, the junction kept 4 bases outside the gene matches. The CDR3 sequence: CASKGLAGTSTDTQYF. CDR3 nucleotides: TGTGCCAGTAAGGGACTAGCGGGAACTAGCACAGATACGCAGTATTTT.

This chain connects TRBV11-2 to TRBJ2-3; weak D call: TRBD1 (5 bases). Trimming shortened V by 1 base and J by 10 bases, and 15 bases separated the two germline ends. CDR1 and CDR2 (germline): SGHAT, FQNNGV. The CDR3 is 14 amino acids. DNA of the CDR3: TGTGCCAGCAGCTTAGCAGGGCGGCAGACGGCGCAGTATTTT. Translation: CASSLAGRQTAQYF.

The rearrangement links TRBV28 to TRBJ1-4, with TRBD1 as a possible D gene (5 bases). The CDR3 covers 13 residues. V lost 8 bases, J lost 1 base, and 8 bases lay in between. CDR1 and CDR2 (germline): MDHEN, SYDVKM. CDR3 loop: CASEGLTNEKLFF. CDR3 bases: TGTGCCAGCGAGGGGCTAACTAATGAAAAACTGTTTTTT. The whole variable domain, remainder taken from reference TRBV28 and TRBJ1-4, is DVKVTQSSRYLVKRTGEKVFLECVQDMDHENMFWYRQDPGLGLRLIYFSYDVKMKEKGDIPEGYSVSREKKERFSLILESASTNQTSMYLCASEGLTNEKLFFGSGTQLSVL.

The chain employs TRBV14 and TRBJ1-3; D gene unclear. Germline loops: CDR1 SGHDN, CDR2 FVKESK. V was shortened by 1 base and J by 8 bases, with 18 bases between the two germline ends. The CDR3 is made up of 16 amino acids. CDR3 loop: CASSQVRIVDRYTIYF. Here the CDR3 DNA reads TGTGCCAGCAGCCAAGTCAGGATAGTTGATCGGTACACCATATATTTT.

Only a few counts were recorded for this clone. J is TRBJ2-7 and V is TRBV28, with 7 bases aligning to TRBD2. V trimming: 7 bases; J trimming: 0 bases; junction bases outside the gene matches: 9. The V gene's germline CDR1 is MDHEN and CDR2 SYDVKM. This CDR3 region has 15 residues. The CDR3 region has the DNA TGTGCCAGCACACCCGGGGGGACTACCTCCTACGAGCAGTACTTC. This codes for CASTPGGTTSYEQYF.

The rearrangement uses TRBV9 and TRBJ2-7; no firm D call. Germline CDR1 reads SGDLS; CDR2 reads YYNGEE. The CDR3 has 18 amino acids. V was shortened by 2 bases and J by 4 bases, with 25 bases between the two germline ends. The CDR3 region is CASSVLFRTTVGLYEQYF. The CDR3 region has the DNA TGTGCCAGCAGCGTCCTTTTTCGGACCACGGTGGGTCTATACGAGCAGTACTTC.

The rearrangement joins TRBV19 to TRBJ1-4; D gene ambiguous. The CDR3 loop spans 13 amino acids. CDR1 is LNHDA and CDR2 is SQIVND in the germline V gene (reference sequence). Trimming took 3 bases from V and 7 from J, leaving 9 bases between them. CDR3: CASSILIGEKLFF. In DNA form, the CDR3 reads TGTGCCAGTAGTATCTTGATAGGTGAAAAACTGTTTTTT.

This clone was seen a handful of times. The rearrangement joins TRBV4-1 to TRBJ1-5, with D perhaps matching TRBD1 (6 bases). V was pared by 3 bases and J by 1 base, with 7 bases between. This CDR3 contains 14 residues. Germline V CDR1 and CDR2: MGHRA, YSYEKL. CDR3 loop: CASSQQGSNQPQHF. CDR3 bases: TGCGCCAGCAGCCAGCAGGGGAGCAATCAGCCCCAGCATTTT.

This chain joins TRBV5-1 and TRBJ2-1, with D tentatively TRBD2 (7 bases). Germline loops: CDR1 SGHRS, CDR2 YFSETQ. V was trimmed by 4 bases and J by 3 bases, leaving 20 bases between them. The length of the CDR3 is 17 residues. CDR3 sequence: CASSRSQVGGGYNEQFF. The DNA of the CDR3 is TGCGCCAGCAGCCGCAGTCAGGTGGGAGGGGGCTACAATGAGCAGTTCTTC.

This clone turned up a few times. This chain's CDR3 is CASGDRDRAIREQYF. The DNA of the CDR3 is TGTGCCAGCGGAGACCGGGACCGCGCAATTCGCGAGCAGTACTTC. The rearrangement uses TRBV6-1 and TRBJ2-7; D may correspond to TRBD1 or TRBD2 (5 bases each). Germline CDR1 and CDR2: MNHNS and SASEGT. CDR3 size: 15 residues. V was shortened by 8 bases and J by 6 bases, with 23 bases between the two germline ends.

This clone was counted a few times. V and J are TRBV28 and TRBJ2-3; 8 nucleotides line up with TRBD1. V lost 5 bases to trimming and J lost 4 bases; unmatched junction nucleotides: 8. The germline CDR1 and CDR2 sequences are MDHEN and SYDVKM. This CDR3 spans 15 amino acids. CDR3 in amino acids: CASSTPDRGADTQYF. CDR3 DNA sequence: TGTGCCAGCAGTACCCCCGACAGGGGCGCAGATACGCAGTATTTT.